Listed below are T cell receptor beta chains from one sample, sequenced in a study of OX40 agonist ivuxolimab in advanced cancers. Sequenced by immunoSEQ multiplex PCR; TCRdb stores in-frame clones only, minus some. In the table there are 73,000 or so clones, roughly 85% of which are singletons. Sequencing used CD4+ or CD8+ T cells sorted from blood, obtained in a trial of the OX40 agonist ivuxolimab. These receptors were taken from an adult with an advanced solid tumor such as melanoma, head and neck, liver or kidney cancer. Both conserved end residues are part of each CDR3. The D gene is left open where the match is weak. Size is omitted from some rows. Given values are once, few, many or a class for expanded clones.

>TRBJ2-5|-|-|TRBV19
TGTGCCAGTAGTATAGTGGCAGGGACGTACCAAGAGACCCAGTACTTC
CASSIVAGTYQETQYF
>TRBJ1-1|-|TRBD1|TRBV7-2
TGTGCCAGCAGCTTTCCAGGGGGCACTGAAGCTTTCTTT
CASSFPGGTEAFF
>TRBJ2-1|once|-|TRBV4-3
TGCGCCAGCAGCCAGAGACGGACTGCTCGGGAGCAGTTCTTC
CASSQRRTAREQFF
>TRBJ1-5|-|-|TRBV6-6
TGTGCCAGCAGTTCCCAGGGGTTAGCTCAGCCCCAGCATTTT
CASSSQGLAQPQHF
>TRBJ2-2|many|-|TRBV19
TGTGCCAGTAGTATGTTCGGCCGCGAGTCCAAGCTGTTTTTT
CASSMFGRESKLFF
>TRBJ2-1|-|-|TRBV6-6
TGTGCCAGCAGTTACTCGAGAGGCGAGATTTACAATGAGCAGTTCTTC
CASSYSRGEIYNEQFF
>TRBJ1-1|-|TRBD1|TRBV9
TGTGCCAGCAGCCCCCAGACAGGGTTAAACACTGAAGCTTTCTTT
CASSPQTGLNTEAFF
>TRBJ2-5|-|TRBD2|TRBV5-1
TGCGCCAGCAGCTTGGGCGGGGGACAAGAGACCCAGTACTTC
CASSLGGGQETQYF
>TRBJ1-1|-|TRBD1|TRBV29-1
TGCAGCGTTGGAAAGGGACAGGCAACCTATGAAGCTTTCTTT
CSVGKGQATYEAFF
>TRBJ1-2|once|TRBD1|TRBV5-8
TGTGCCAGCAGCTTCAGGGGGCTCAGCTATGGCTACACCTTC
CASSFRGLSYGYTF
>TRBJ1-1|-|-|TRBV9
TGTGCCAGCAGCCCGCCCGGGGGATTGAACACTGAAGCTTTCTTT
CASSPPGGLNTEAFF
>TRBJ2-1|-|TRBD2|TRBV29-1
TGCAGCGCCGGACGGCGGCTAGCGGGGTACAATGAGCAGTTCTTC
CSAGRRLAGYNEQFF
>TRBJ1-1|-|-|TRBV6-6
TGTGCCAGCAGTTTCCAGACGGGGAAAGCTTTCTTT
CASSFQTGKAFF
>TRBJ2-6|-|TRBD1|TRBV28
TGTGCCAGCAGTGGGGCAGGGGGCGCCGGGGCCAACGTCCTGACTTTC
CASSGAGGAGANVLTF
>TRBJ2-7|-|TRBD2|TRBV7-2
TGTGCCAGCCAACTAGCGGGCCCCTACGAGCAGTACTTC
CASQLAGPYEQYF
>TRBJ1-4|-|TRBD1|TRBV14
TGTGCCAGCAGCCAAGCAAACAGGGGGATGAGCGAAAAACTGTTTTTT
CASSQANRGMSEKLFF
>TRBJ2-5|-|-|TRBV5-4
TGTGCCAGCAGCTTAGCGGTCCCCCCAGAGACCCAGTACTTC
CASSLAVPPETQYF
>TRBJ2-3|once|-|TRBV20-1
TGCAGTGCTACTAGCACAGATACGCAGTATTTT
CSATSTDTQYF
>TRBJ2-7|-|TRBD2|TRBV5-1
TGCGCCAGCAGCTTGGGACTAGCGGGGGTTTCCGAGCAGTACTTC
CASSLGLAGVSEQYF
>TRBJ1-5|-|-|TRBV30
TGTGCCTGGAGTGTTGGGGGCGGGAATCAGCCCCAGCATTTT
CAWSVGGGNQPQHF
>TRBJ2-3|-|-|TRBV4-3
TGCGCCAGTAAGAAAGATTGGCGGTCTGTAGGACCAGATACGCAGTATTTT
CASKKDWRSVGPDTQYF
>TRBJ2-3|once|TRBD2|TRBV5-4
TGTGCCAGCAGCTTGGGTAGGACTAGCGGGAGAGTGGGTACGCAGTATTTT
CASSLGRTSGRVGTQYF
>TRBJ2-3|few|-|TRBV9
TGTGCCAGCAGGGATGCCGGGAGCACAGATACGCAGTATTTT
CASRDAGSTDTQYF
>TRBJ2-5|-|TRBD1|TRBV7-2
TGTGCCAGCAGCCTGGACAGGGGCCGGGAGACCCAGTACTTC
CASSLDRGRETQYF
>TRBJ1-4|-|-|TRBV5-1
TGCGCCAGCAGCTTGGGGTCAGGGACTGAAAAACTGTTTTTT
CASSLGSGTEKLFF
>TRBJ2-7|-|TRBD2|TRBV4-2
TGTGCCAGCAGCCAAGCTCCCGGGGGGGAGCAGTACTTC
CASSQAPGGEQYF
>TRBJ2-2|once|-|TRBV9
TGTGCCAGCAGCGTGGATCACGGGGAGCTGTTTTTT
CASSVDHGELFF
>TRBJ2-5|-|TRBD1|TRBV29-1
TGCAGCGTTGAAGGGACAGGGGGCAAGACCCAGTACTTC
CSVEGTGGKTQYF
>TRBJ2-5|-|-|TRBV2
TGTGCCAGCAGAGGGGTAATTGGGTTGGAGACCCAGTACTTC
CASRGVIGLETQYF
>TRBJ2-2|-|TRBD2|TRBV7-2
TGTGCCAGCAGCCCGACTAGCGGGAGGGTCACCGGGGAGCTGTTTTTT
CASSPTSGRVTGELFF
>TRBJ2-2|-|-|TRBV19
TGTGCCAGTAGTATAGTGAACAGGTTAGGGGAGCTGTTTTTT
CASSIVNRLGELFF
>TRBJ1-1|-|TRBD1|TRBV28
TGTGCCAGCAGACCCGGGGACAGGCTGAACACTGAAGCTTTCTTT
CASRPGDRLNTEAFF
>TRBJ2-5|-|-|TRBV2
TGTGCCAGCAGTGAACCCACCTTCCAAGAGACCCAGTACTTC
CASSEPTFQETQYF
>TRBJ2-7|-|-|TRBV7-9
TGTGCCAGCAGAACAGACAGTTCCTACGAGCAGTACTTC
CASRTDSSYEQYF
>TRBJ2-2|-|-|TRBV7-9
TGTGCCAGCAGCTTAACTGGGACCGGGGAGCTGTTTTTT
CASSLTGTGELFF
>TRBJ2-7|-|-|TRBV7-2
TGTGCCAGCAGCTCCCTACCATCGTTCTACGAGCAGTACTTC
CASSSLPSFYEQYF